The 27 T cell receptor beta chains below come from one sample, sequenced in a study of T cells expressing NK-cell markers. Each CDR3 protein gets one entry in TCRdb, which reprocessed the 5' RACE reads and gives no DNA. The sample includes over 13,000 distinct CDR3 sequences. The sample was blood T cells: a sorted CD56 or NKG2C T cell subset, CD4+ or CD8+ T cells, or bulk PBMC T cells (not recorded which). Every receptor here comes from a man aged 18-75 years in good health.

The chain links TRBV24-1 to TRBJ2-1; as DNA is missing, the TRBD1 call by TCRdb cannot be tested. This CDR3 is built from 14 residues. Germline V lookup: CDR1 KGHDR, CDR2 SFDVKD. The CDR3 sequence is CATRAQGSYNEQFF.

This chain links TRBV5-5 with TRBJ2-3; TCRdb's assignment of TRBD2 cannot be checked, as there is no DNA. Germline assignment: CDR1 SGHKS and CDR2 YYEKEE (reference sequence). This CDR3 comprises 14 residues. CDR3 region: CASSFAGEADTQYF.

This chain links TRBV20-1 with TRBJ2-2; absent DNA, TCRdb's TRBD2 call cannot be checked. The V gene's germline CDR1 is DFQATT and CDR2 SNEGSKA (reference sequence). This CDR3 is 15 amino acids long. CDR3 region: CSATGTSGTGGELFF.

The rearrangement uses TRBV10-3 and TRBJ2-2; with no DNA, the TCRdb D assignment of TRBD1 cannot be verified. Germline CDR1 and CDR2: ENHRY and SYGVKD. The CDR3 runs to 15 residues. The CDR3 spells CAISPGQGGTGELFF.

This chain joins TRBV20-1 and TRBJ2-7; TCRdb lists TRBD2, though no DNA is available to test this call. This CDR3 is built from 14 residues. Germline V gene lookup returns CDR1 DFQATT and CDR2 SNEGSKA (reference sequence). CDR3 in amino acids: CSARRLAGPYEQYF.

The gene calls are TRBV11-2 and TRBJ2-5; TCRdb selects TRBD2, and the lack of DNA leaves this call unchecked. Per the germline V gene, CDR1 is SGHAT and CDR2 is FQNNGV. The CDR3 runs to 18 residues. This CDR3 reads CASSLDSPPFSGRRAQYF. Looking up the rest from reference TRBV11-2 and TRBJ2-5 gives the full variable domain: EAGVAQSPRYKIIEKRQSVAFWCNPISGHATLYWYQQILGQGPKLLIQFQNNGVVDDSQLPKDRFSAERLKGVDSTLKIQPAKLEDSAVYLCASSLDSPPFSGRRAQYFGPGTRLLVL.

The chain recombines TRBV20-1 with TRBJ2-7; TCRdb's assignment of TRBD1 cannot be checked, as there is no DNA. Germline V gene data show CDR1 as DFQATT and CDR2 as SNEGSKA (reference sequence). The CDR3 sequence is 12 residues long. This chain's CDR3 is CSASGTLYEQYF.

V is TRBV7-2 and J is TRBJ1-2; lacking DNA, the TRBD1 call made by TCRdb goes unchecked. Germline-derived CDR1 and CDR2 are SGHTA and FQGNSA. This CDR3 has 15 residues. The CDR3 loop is CASSSTRDSDGGYTF.

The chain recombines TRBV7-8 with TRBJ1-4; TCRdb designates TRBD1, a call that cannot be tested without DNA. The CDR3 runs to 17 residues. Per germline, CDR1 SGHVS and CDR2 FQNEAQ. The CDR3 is CASSLGNRGRSNEKLFF.

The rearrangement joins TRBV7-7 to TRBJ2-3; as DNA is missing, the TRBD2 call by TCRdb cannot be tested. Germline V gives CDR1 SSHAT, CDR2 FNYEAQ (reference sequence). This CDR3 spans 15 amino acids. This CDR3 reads CASSPGLANTDTQYF.

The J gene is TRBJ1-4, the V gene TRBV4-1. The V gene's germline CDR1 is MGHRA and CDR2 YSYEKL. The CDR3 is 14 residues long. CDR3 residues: CASSHGTTNEKLFF.

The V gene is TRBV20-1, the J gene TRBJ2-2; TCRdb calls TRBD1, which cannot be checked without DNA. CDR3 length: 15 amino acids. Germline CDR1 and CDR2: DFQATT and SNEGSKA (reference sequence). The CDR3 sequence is CSARWGYANTGELFF.

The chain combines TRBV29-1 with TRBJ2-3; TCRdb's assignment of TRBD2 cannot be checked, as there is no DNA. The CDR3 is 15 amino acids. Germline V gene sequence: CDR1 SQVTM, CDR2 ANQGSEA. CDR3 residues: CSVDSAGRYTDTQYF.

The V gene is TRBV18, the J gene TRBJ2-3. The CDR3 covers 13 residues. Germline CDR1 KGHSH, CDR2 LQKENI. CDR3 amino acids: CASSPHVIDTQYF.

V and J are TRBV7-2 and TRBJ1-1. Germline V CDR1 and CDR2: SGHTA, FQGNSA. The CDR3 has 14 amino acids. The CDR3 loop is CASSHARTNTEAFF.

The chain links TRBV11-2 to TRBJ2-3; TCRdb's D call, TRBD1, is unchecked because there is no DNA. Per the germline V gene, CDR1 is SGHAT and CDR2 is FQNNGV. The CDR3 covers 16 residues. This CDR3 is CASSLGRGVSTDTQYF.

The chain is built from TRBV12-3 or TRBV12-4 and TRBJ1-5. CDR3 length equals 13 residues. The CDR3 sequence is CASTIGGDQPQHF.

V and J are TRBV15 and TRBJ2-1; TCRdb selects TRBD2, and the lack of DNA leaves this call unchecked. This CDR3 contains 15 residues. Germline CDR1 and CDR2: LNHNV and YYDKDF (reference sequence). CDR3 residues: CATSPGRASYNEQFF.

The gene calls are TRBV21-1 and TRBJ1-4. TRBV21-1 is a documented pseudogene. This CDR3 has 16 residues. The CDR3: CASSNPAGGENEKLFF.

The CDR3 loop is CASSQDRGYYGYTF. This rearrangement joins TRBV3-1 to TRBJ1-2; TCRdb picks TRBD1, but there is no DNA to check that call. The CDR3 is 14 residues long. Germline-derived CDR1 and CDR2 are LGHDT and YNNKEL (reference sequence). Full variable domain (missing parts from reference TRBV3-1 and TRBJ1-2): DTAVSQTPKYLVTQMGNDKSIKCEQNLGHDTMYWYKQDSKKFLKIMFSYNNKELIINETVPNRFSPKSPDKAHLNLHINSLELGDSAVYFCASSQDRGYYGYTFGSGTRLTVV.

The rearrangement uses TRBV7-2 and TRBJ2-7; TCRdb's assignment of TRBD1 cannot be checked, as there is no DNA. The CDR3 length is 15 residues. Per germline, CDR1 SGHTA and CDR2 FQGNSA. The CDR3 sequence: CASSTDSYPIYEQYF.

The CDR3 loop reads CASSYGWGGVADTQYF. The genes are TRBV6-5 and TRBJ2-3; there is no DNA to check the TCRdb D call of TRBD1. Germline V gene data show CDR1 as MNHEY and CDR2 as SVGAGI. This CDR3 contains 16 residues.

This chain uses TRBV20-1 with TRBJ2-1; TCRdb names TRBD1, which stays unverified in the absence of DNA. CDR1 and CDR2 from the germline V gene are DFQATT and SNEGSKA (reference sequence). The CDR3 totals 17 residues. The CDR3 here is CSARGIVTGGYYNEQFF.

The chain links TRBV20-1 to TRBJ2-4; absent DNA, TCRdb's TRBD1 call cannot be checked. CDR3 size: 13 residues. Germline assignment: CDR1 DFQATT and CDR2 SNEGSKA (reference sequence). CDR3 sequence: CSARDPTGNIQYF.

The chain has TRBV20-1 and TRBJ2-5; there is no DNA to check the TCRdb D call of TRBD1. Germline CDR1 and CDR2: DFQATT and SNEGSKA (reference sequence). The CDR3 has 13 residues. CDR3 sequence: CSASTPGQETQYF.

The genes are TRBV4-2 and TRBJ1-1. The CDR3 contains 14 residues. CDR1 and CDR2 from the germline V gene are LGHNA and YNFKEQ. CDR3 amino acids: CASSQAYMNTEAFF.

CDR3 region: CASSLDSSFSETQYF. This sequence joins TRBV7-2 and TRBJ2-5. In germline, CDR1 is SGHTA, CDR2 FQGNSA. The CDR3 sequence is 15 residues long. The full variable domain, with the rest looked up from reference TRBV7-2 and TRBJ2-5, is GAGVSQSPSNKVTEKGKDVELRCDPISGHTALYWYRQSLGQGLEFLIYFQGNSAPDKSGLPSDRFSAERTGGSVSTLTIQRTQQEDSAVYLCASSLDSSFSETQYFGPGTRLLVL.